Below are 10 T cell receptor beta chains sequenced from a single sample in a study of T cells after yellow fever vaccination. From the 5' RACE reads, TCRdb called clonotypes with MiXCR, one entry per CDR3 protein. The sample yields 25,000 to 30,000 distinct CDR3 sequences, approximately 6% seen once. The sequencing used PBMCs, either bulk or a sorted T-cell subset (CD4+, CD8+, memory, or dextramer-sorted; not recorded which), collected on the day of the yellow fever booster vaccination. The receptors stem from a man between 25 and 39 years old who received the YFV17D yellow fever vaccine.

Ten or more counts support this clonotype. The gene calls are TRBV27 and TRBJ1-1; TRBD1 matches 7 bases. This CDR3 comprises 13 residues. Losses at the gene ends were 6 bases for V and 5 bases for J; bases not matched to a gene: 6. CDR1 and CDR2 (germline): MNHEY, SMNVEV (reference sequence). The CDR3 coding sequence is TGTGCCAGCAGCCGCACAGGGGCTACTGAAGCTTTCTTT. It codes for CASSRTGATEAFF.

This clonotype was counted at least ten times. This chain joins TRBV14 and TRBJ1-2; D unclear. The CDR3 is 16 amino acids. Germline values: CDR1 SGHDN, CDR2 FVKESK. V gave up 2 bases and J gave up 5 bases, with 18 bases separating them. CDR3 in DNA: TGTGCCAGCAGCCAAAAATTACCTCTACTGGGATATGGCTACACCTTC. This encodes CASSQKLPLLGYGYTF.

This clonotype was picked up many times. The J gene is TRBJ2-1, the V gene TRBV7-6; 7 bases map to TRBD2. The ends lost 2 bases at V and 6 bases at J; junction bases unmatched: 10. The CDR3 sequence is 16 residues long. Germline CDR1 and CDR2: SGHVS and FNYEAQ. For the CDR3, the DNA is TGTGCCAGCAGCTTATTACTGGCGGGAGTTGGCAATGAGCAGTTCTTC. Encoded protein: CASSLLLAGVGNEQFF. Full variable domain (remainder filled in from reference TRBV7-6 and TRBJ2-1): GAGVSQSPRYKVTKRGQDVALRCDPISGHVSLYWYRQALGQGPEFLTYFNYEAQQDKSGLPNDRFSAERPEGSISTLTIQRTEQRDSAMYRCASSLLLAGVGNEQFFGPGTRLTVL.

There are many counts of this clonotype. The rearrangement uses TRBV20-1 and TRBJ2-1; D might be TRBD1 or TRBD2, each matching 5 bases. Germline V gene sequence: CDR1 DFQATT, CDR2 SNEGSKA (reference sequence). The V gene lost 5 bases and the J gene lost 0 bases, with 14 bases spanning the gap. The CDR3 totals 15 residues. CDR3 nucleotide sequence: TGCAGTGCTCCCGGGACGGCACCCTCCTACAATGAGCAGTTCTTC. Residues: CSAPGTAPSYNEQFF.

Ten or more counts support this clonotype. The V and J genes are TRBV5-1 and TRBJ2-5; D not certain. The CDR3 runs to 14 residues. The V end was cut by 0 bases, the J end by 2 bases, with 8 bases between. CDR1 and CDR2 from the germline V gene are SGHRS and YFSETQ. The CDR3 loop is CASSLASSQETQYF. CDR3 nucleotides: TGCGCCAGCAGCTTGGCAAGCAGTCAAGAGACCCAGTACTTC. Full variable domain (remainder filled in from reference TRBV5-1 and TRBJ2-5): KAGVTQTPRYLIKTRGQQVTLSCSPISGHRSVSWYQQTPGQGLQFLFEYFSETQRNKGNFPGRFSGRQFSNSRSEMNVSTLELGDSALYLCASSLASSQETQYFGPGTRLLVL.

Judged by abundance, this clonotype is medium-sized (0.01 to 0.1%). The genes are TRBV5-6 and TRBJ2-5; the match to TRBD2 covers 11 bases. Germline CDR1 is SGHDT and CDR2 is YYEEEE. V lost 3 bases to trimming and J lost 4 bases; unmatched junction nucleotides: 5. The CDR3 is made up of 15 amino acids. The CDR3 sequence is CASSSLAGEVETQYF. DNA of the CDR3: TGTGCCAGCAGCTCACTAGCGGGAGAGGTAGAGACCCAGTACTTC.

The chain uses TRBV7-3 and TRBJ2-7; D may be TRBD2 (7 bases). V gave up 3 bases and J gave up 5 bases, with 11 bases separating them. The CDR3 extends over 13 amino acids. Germline V gives CDR1 SGHTA, CDR2 FQGTGA. This CDR3 is CASSFGGGHEQYF. The DNA of the CDR3 is TGTGCCAGCAGCTTTGGGGGGGGGCACGAGCAGTACTTC.

This clonotype occurred a few times. V and J are TRBV19 and TRBJ1-5; D gene uncertain. Trimming shortened V by 3 bases and J by 4 bases, and 10 bases separated the two germline ends. This CDR3 has 14 amino acids. Germline loops: CDR1 LNHDA, CDR2 SQIVND (reference sequence). CDR3 sequence: CASSIITINQPQHF. The CDR3 DNA reads TGTGCCAGTAGTATCATCACAATTAATCAGCCCCAGCATTTT.

This clonotype was observed many times. The chain combines TRBV4-2 with TRBJ2-7; maybe TRBD1 (5 bases). CDR1 and CDR2 from the germline V gene are LGHNA and YNFKEQ. Trimming removed 0 bases from V and 2 bases from J, with 8 bases in between. This CDR3 is 14 amino acids long. CDR3 region: CASSQDARAYEQYF. The CDR3 DNA sequence: TGTGCCAGCAGCCAAGACGCCAGGGCCTACGAGCAGTACTTC.

This clonotype was seen only a few times. V gene TRBV7-6 combines with J gene TRBJ2-2; 12 bases align to TRBD2. After removal of 2 bases from V and 9 bases from J, the junction contained 7 bases not matched to a gene. Germline-derived CDR1 and CDR2 are SGHVS and FNYEAQ. The CDR3 is 16 amino acids. This CDR3 reads CASSLRLAGVGRELFF. The CDR3 region has the DNA TGTGCCAGCAGCTTAAGACTAGCGGGGGTCGGTCGGGAGCTGTTTTTT.